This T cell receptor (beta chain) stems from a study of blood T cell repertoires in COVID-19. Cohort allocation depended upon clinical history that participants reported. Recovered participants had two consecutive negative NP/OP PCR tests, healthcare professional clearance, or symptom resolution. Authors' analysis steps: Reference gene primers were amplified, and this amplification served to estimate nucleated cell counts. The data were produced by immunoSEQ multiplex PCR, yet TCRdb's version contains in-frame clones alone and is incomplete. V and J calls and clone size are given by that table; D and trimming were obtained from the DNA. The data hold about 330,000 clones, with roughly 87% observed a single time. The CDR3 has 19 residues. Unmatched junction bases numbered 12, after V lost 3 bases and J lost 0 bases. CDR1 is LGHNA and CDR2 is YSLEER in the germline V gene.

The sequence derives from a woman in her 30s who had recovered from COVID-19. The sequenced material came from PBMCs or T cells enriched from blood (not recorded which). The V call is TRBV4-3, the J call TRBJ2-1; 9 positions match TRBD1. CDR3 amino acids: CASSQRRTGAPNSYNEQFF. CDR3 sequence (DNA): TGCGCCAGCAGCCAGCGCCGGACAGGGGCTCCGAACTCCTACAATGAGCAGTTCTTC.